This T cell receptor beta chain originates from a study of response to subunit inactivated influenza vaccine. This clonotype was recorded at least ten times. Antigen specificity is unknown. Per germline, CDR1 LGHDT and CDR2 YNNKEL (reference sequence). This CDR3 comprises 16 residues. Trimming cost V 0 bases and J 5 bases; bases outside gene matches: 4. Study observations and caveats: After each seasonal influenza vaccination, few new T cells are recruited, the authors suggested.

TCRdb reprocessed the RT-PCR reads with MiXCR, giving one entry per CDR3 protein. In the table there are about 500,000 distinct CDR3 sequences, around 13% of which are singletons. The TCR originated in a man aged 50 to 59 who received an inactivated influenza vaccine. The J gene is TRBJ2-1, the V gene TRBV3-1, with 10 bases lining up with TRBD2. Source: PBMCs from blood, taken about 40 days after vaccination. CDR3 in DNA: TGTGCCAGCAGCCAAGACTTAGCGGGAGGTCACAATGAGCAGTTCTTC. Its translation: CASSQDLAGGHNEQFF.